This paragraph covers one T cell receptor beta chain sequence. Its cognate antigen is unknown. V was clipped by 4 bases and J by 3 bases, with 14 bases between them. The CDR3 covers 14 residues. CDR1 and CDR2 (germline): SGDLS, YYNGEE. The sample belongs to a study of Ad26.COV2.S vaccination and SARS-CoV-2 variants. The overall study: The COV1001 Ad26.COV2.S trial arm included the donor.

Whole-study findings and limits: Considerable breadth of spike-specific CD8+ and CD4+ T cell responses has reportedly been documented following vaccination.

Profiling relied on immunoSEQ multiplex PCR, and the TCRdb table lists in-frame clones only, not all of them. The sample lists approximately 400,000 clones; 83% were seen once. Treatment specified: 19 received Ad26.COV2.S at low or high dose, single or two shots; about 5 received placebo; per-sample allocation not given. At day 63 after the first vaccine or placebo injection, samples were drawn. Donor was an adult aged 18-55 years in Boston. The receptor comes from a person aged 18-65 years who received the Ad26.COV2.S COVID-19 vaccine or a placebo. The rearrangement links TRBV9 to TRBJ2-7; either TRBD1 or TRBD2 may fit D (6 bases each). Here the sequenced sample was peripheral blood, taken in a trial of Ad26.COV2.S vaccine versus placebo. CDR3 DNA: TGTGCCAGCAGCTCAGAGGGGGGTGTCTACGAGCAGTACTTC. Protein: CASSSEGGVYEQYF. Full variable domain (outside the CDR3, taken from reference TRBV9 and TRBJ2-7): DSGVTQTPKHLITATGQRVTLRCSPRSGDLSVYWYQQSLDQGLQFLIQYYNGEERAKGNILERFSAQQFPDLHSELNLSSLELGDSALYFCASSSEGGVYEQYFGPGTRLTVT.